This is a list of T cell receptor beta chains from one sample in a study of identical twins. TCRdb analysed the 5' RACE reads with MiXCR anew, one entry per CDR3 protein. The sample records hundreds of thousands of distinct CDR3 sequences, about 7.1% being singletons. This same sample was also part of a study on yellow fever vaccine responses in identical twins.

Sequencing was done on a sample of PBMCs. The source is a woman between 18 and 30 years old in good health. The CDR3 runs from the conserved cysteine through the conserved F or W. The order of the fields is J gene, D gene, clone size, V gene, CDR3 DNA, CDR3 protein. A D gene is named only where the DNA matches it firmly. Size tells how often a clone was seen (once, few, many) or the class of an expanded clone, and some rows leave it out.

TRBJ2-6,-,-,TRBV20-1,TGCAGTGCTTCGGGGGCCGGGGCCAACGTCCTGACTTTC,CSASGAGANVLTF
TRBJ2-7,TRBD2,many,TRBV29-1,TGCAGCGTTGAAGCTAGCGGGAGCTACGAGCAGTACTTC,CSVEASGSYEQYF
TRBJ1-3,-,-,TRBV6-5,TGTGCCAGCAGTTACCGGACAGATGGAAACACCATATATTTT,CASSYRTDGNTIYF
TRBJ2-1,TRBD2,-,TRBV3-1,TGTGCCAGCAGCCAAAGTATCGGGACTAGCGGCAACAATGAGCAGTTCTTC,CASSQSIGTSGNNEQFF
TRBJ2-1,TRBD2,-,TRBV29-1,TGCAGCGCCCGTGGACTAGCGGTACTATACAATGAGCAGTTCTTC,CSARGLAVLYNEQFF
TRBJ2-3,-,few,TRBV7-2,TGTGCCAGCAGCTTAGCGGAGTTAAGCACAGATACGCAGTATTTT,CASSLAELSTDTQYF
TRBJ2-2,-,many,TRBV5-1,TGTGCCAGCAGTTTTAACACCGGGGAGCTGTTTTTT,CASSFNTGELFF
TRBJ2-1,-,-,TRBV6-5,TGTGCCAGCAGTTACTCGGGGCAACTACCTTACAATGAGCAGTTCTTC,CASSYSGQLPYNEQFF
TRBJ2-1,TRBD1,-,TRBV7-9,TGTGCCAGCAGACCTTCTAAGACAGGGGACAATGAGCAGTTCTTC,CASRPSKTGDNEQFF
TRBJ2-1,-,many,TRBV27,TGTGCCAGCACCCCGAGGTTGGGTGGCTCCTACAATGAGCAGTTCTTC,CASTPRLGGSYNEQFF
TRBJ2-1,-,many,TRBV12-3/TRBV12-4,TGTGCCAGCAGTTTTGCCCATTACAATGAGCAGTTCTTC,CASSFAHYNEQFF
TRBJ2-1,TRBD2,few,TRBV12-3/TRBV12-4,TGTGCCAGCAGTCGAGCGGGAGTTTCCTACAATGAGCAGTTCTTC,CASSRAGVSYNEQFF
TRBJ1-3,-,-,TRBV5-1,TGCGCCAGCAGCTCAACCGGACAGAATGGAAACACCATATATTTT,CASSSTGQNGNTIYF
TRBJ2-7,TRBD1,-,TRBV6-1,TGTGCCAGCAGGCAACGACAGGGGGTCTACGAGCAGTACTTC,CASRQRQGVYEQYF
TRBJ1-5,-,many,TRBV7-2,TGTGCCAGCAGCTTGTCCGGGGGCAATCATCAGCCCCAGCATTTT,CASSLSGGNHQPQHF
TRBJ2-1,-,many,TRBV5-6,TGTGCCAGCAGCATCCTCTCCTACAATGAGCAGTTCTTC,CASSILSYNEQFF
TRBJ2-7,TRBD2,many,TRBV14,TGTGCCAGCAGCTCTTCTAGCGGGGCCTACGAGCAGTACTTC,CASSSSSGAYEQYF
TRBJ2-2,-,-,TRBV14,TGTGCCAGCAGCCATTTATTAGGTCATGCCGGGGAGCTGTTTTTT,CASSHLLGHAGELFF
TRBJ2-1,-,many,TRBV20-1,TGCAGTGCTAGATCCGTGGACAACAATGAGCAGTTCTTC,CSARSVDNNEQFF
TRBJ1-1,-,few,TRBV7-9,TGTGCCAGCAGCCCCGAGGGACCTCACACTGAAGCTTTCTTT,CASSPEGPHTEAFF
TRBJ1-4,-,many,TRBV19,TGTGCCAGTAGTATCTTGGGGACAACTAATGAAAAACTGTTTTTT,CASSILGTTNEKLFF
TRBJ1-6,-,many,TRBV7-8,TGTGCCAGCAGCTTAGACGCAGGGCTGTATAATTCACCCCTCCACTTT,CASSLDAGLYNSPLHF
TRBJ2-7,-,-,TRBV7-6,TGTGCCAGCAGCTTAGGAGGGACGTGGGAGTCCTACGAGCAGTACTTC,CASSLGGTWESYEQYF
TRBJ2-7,TRBD2,-,TRBV7-6,TGTGCCAGCAGCTTAGTTCTAGGACTAGTCGTCTACGAGCAGTACTTC,CASSLVLGLVVYEQYF
TRBJ2-3,TRBD2,-,TRBV9,TGTGCCAGCAGCGAACCCACCGGACAGGGACTAGCGGGGGCCAGCACAGATACGCAGTATTTT,CASSEPTGQGLAGASTDTQYF
TRBJ2-3,-,many,TRBV6-5,TGTGCCAGCACTTTACAAGGCGGAACCACAGATACGCAGTATTTT,CASTLQGGTTDTQYF
TRBJ2-2,TRBD1,many,TRBV5-1,TGCGCCAGCGAGCAGGGGGCCCTGAACACCGGGGAGCTGTTTTTT,CASEQGALNTGELFF
TRBJ2-5,TRBD2,many,TRBV12-3/TRBV12-4,TGTGCCAGCAGAAGGTTAGCGGGGGGCCGTGTGGAGACCCAGTACTTC,CASRRLAGGRVETQYF
TRBJ2-1,-,many,TRBV12-3/TRBV12-4,TGTGCCAGCAGCTTGAGGGCCTCCTCCTACAATGAGCAGTTCTTC,CASSLRASSYNEQFF
TRBJ1-4,-,-,TRBV4-1,TGCGCCAGCAGCCAAGACGGGTTTGGGGTGGAAAAACTGTTTTTT,CASSQDGFGVEKLFF
TRBJ2-1,TRBD1,many,TRBV11-1,TGTGCCAGCAGCCCGGGACAGGGGATGGTTAGCGGCAACTACAATGAGCAGTTCTTC,CASSPGQGMVSGNYNEQFF
TRBJ2-1,TRBD2,-,TRBV7-6,TGTGCCAGCAGCTTAGTCACTAGCGGGAGTAGAAGTCATTCCTACAATGAGCAGTTCTTC,CASSLVTSGSRSHSYNEQFF
TRBJ2-1,TRBD1,many,TRBV7-9,TGTGCCAGCAGCTTAGCAAAGACAGGGTACAATGAGCAGTTCTTC,CASSLAKTGYNEQFF
TRBJ2-7,TRBD2,-,TRBV20-1,TGCAGTGCTAGAGATGGGGGGACTAGCGCGGGCTACGAGCAGTACTTC,CSARDGGTSAGYEQYF
TRBJ2-1,TRBD2,few,TRBV2,TGTGCCAGCAGTCCCATGGCGGTAGCGGGCAATGAGCAGTTCTTC,CASSPMAVAGNEQFF
TRBJ2-7,-,few,TRBV7-9,TGTGCCAGCAGCCCCGTGGGGGAGGTATCCCACGAGCAGTACTTC,CASSPVGEVSHEQYF
TRBJ2-2,-,few,TRBV10-1,TGCGCCAGCAGTGAGATTTGGACAGACAACACCGGGGAGCTGTTTTTT,CASSEIWTDNTGELFF
TRBJ2-3,TRBD2,-,TRBV7-2,TGTGCCAGCAGCTTTCGGTCCAGCGGGAGGGCCGGGGATACGCAGTATTTT,CASSFRSSGRAGDTQYF
TRBJ2-7,TRBD2,few,TRBV4-1,TGCGCCAGCAGCCAAGAACCCCTGGGACTAGGCAACTACGAGCAGTACTTC,CASSQEPLGLGNYEQYF
TRBJ1-1,-,many,TRBV3-1,TGTGCCAGCAGCCAGCCTCCAGGGTCTGAAGCTTTCTTT,CASSQPPGSEAFF
TRBJ2-3,-,many,TRBV5-6,TGTGCCAGCAGCCCCGGTTCTTGGGGCACAGATACGCAGTATTTT,CASSPGSWGTDTQYF
TRBJ2-2,-,many,TRBV12-3/TRBV12-4,TGTGCCAGCAGTTTCAGGGGAACGAACACCGGGGAGCTGTTTTTT,CASSFRGTNTGELFF
TRBJ1-2,-,many,TRBV24-1,TGTGCCACCAGTGATTCACAGGACTATGGCTACACCTTC,CATSDSQDYGYTF
TRBJ2-1,-,-,TRBV9,TGTGCCAGCAGCGCCCGACCGTACAATGAGCAGTTCTTC,CASSARPYNEQFF
TRBJ2-1,-,-,TRBV5-1,TGCGCCAGCAGCTTGGAGACAGGCCACCACGGGCAGTTCTTC,CASSLETGHHGQFF
TRBJ2-5,TRBD1,many,TRBV15,TGTGCCACCAGCAGAGGACAGGGGAAAGAGACCCAGTACTTC,CATSRGQGKETQYF
TRBJ1-1,-,few,TRBV7-2,TGTGCCAGCAGCGCGCGGGGTCATGAAGCTTTCTTT,CASSARGHEAFF
TRBJ1-1,-,few,TRBV7-9,TGTGCCAGCAGCTTATCCCTACCTGAAGCTTTCTTT,CASSLSLPEAFF
TRBJ2-1,TRBD2,-,TRBV10-3,TGTGCCATCAGTGAATTTAGCGGGAGGCAAAACGGGGATGAGCAGTTCTTC,CAISEFSGRQNGDEQFF
TRBJ2-3,-,few,TRBV14,TGTGCCAGCAGCCAAGTGACCTCGCGCACAGATACGCAGTATTTT,CASSQVTSRTDTQYF
TRBJ1-1,-,few,TRBV5-1,TGCGCCAGCAGCTTGTATGGGGAGGTGAGCACTGAAGCTTTCTTT,CASSLYGEVSTEAFF
TRBJ2-2,-,few,TRBV20-1,TGCAGTGTCCGAGTTTTGGTGGGGGCCGGGGAGCTGTTTTTT,CSVRVLVGAGELFF
TRBJ2-3,-,few,TRBV20-1,TGCAGTGCTACCCTCCACGGGGGGCCTTCCACAGATACGCAGTATTTT,CSATLHGGPSTDTQYF
TRBJ2-1,-,few,TRBV5-8,TGTGCCAGCAGCTTAGGAGTCCGTGACAGGATTTACAATGAGCAGTTCTTC,CASSLGVRDRIYNEQFF
TRBJ2-1,TRBD2,many,TRBV12-3/TRBV12-4,TGTGCCAGCAGTCTAGCGGGAAACTACAATGAGCAGTTCTTC,CASSLAGNYNEQFF